The entry that follows covers one T cell receptor beta chain sequence. Its antigen is not known. Since all of the isolated RNA was reverse transcribed, expressed TCRB transcripts were what got sequenced. Libraries were prepared by immunoSEQ multiplex PCR; TCRdb keeps only in-frame clonotypes and omits some of them. This table holds 400,000 to 500,000 clones, roughly 13% found once. The data are from a study of beta chain features in type 1 diabetes. The CDR3 runs to 14 residues. Study results and caveats: Diminished insertions and augmented deletions at VDJ junctions characterized type 1 diabetes patients.

Specimen: naive CD4+ T cells from blood. The clonotype comes from a man aged 25 to 45 in good health. V usage is TRBV21-1 and J usage is TRBJ2-2; the DNA was not compared with TRBD2, the D call given in the table. TRBV21-1 is a pseudogene locus. The CDR3 coding sequence is TGTGCCAGAGCCGTCCTGGCGGACACCGGGGAGCTGTTTTTT. Its protein product is CARAVLADTGELFF.